The present entry profiles one T cell receptor beta chain with its context. These data are taken from a study of T cells after somatic rescue of genetic block. TCRdb's table, derived via immunoSEQ multiplex PCR, lists solely in-frame clones and lacks some. The sample contains under 8,500 clones, 65% to 90% of which appear only once. The TCR originated in a boy younger than 18. The sequencing sample was made of peripheral blood mononuclear cells (PBMCs).

CDR3 nucleotide sequence: TGTGCCAGCAGCGCGGGTCCGGGGGCACCCCTTAGCAATGAGCAGTTCTTC. It encodes CASSAGPGAPLSNEQFF. The chain carries TRBV9 and TRBJ2-1, with D perhaps TRBD1 or TRBD2 (6 bases each). The V and J ends lost 3 bases and 6 bases respectively, with 22 bases between them. CDR1 is SGDLS and CDR2 is YYNGEE in the germline V gene. The CDR3 runs 17 residues.